A selection of T cell receptor beta chains follows, all from one sample in a study of beta chain features in type 1 diabetes. Produced via immunoSEQ multiplex PCR; TCRdb's table is partial and in-frame only. The sample has roughly 150,000 clones, approximately 12% seen once. Sequenced: central memory CD4+ T cells from blood. These receptors were collected from a man between 18 and 35 years old in good health. Each CDR3 is given with its conserved first and last residue. D genes are given only for firm matches. Where a row states a size, it is once, few, many or the class of an expanded clone; other rows omit it.

v_call	j_call	d_call	clone_size	cdr3_nt	cdr3_aa
TRBV11-2	TRBJ1-1	.	.	TGTGCCAGCAGCTTATCGAGGGGGAACACTGAAGCTTTCTTT	CASSLSRGNTEAFF
TRBV7-6	TRBJ2-1	.	few	TGTGCCAGCAGCTCACTAGCCTCATCGAGCTATGAGCAGTTCTTC	CASSSLASSSYEQFF
TRBV2	TRBJ2-2	TRBD1	few	TGTGCCAGCAGGGCGACAGGGAAGAACACCGGGGAGCTGTTTTTT	CASRATGKNTGELFF
TRBV11-2	TRBJ2-7	.	.	TGTGCCAGCAGCACGGACACAAGCTCCTACGAGCAGTACTTC	CASSTDTSSYEQYF
TRBV7-2	TRBJ1-1	TRBD1	few	TGTGCCAGCAGCTCGACAGGGGACGCGAGAGCTTTCTTT	CASSSTGDARAFF
TRBV19	TRBJ1-2	.	.	TGTGCCAGTAGTATATGGCCTCCGGCACGCAACTATGGCTACACCTTC	CASSIWPPARNYGYTF
TRBV7-7	TRBJ2-1	TRBD1	few	TGTGCCAGCAGCTTAGATAGGACAGGGTTTCTTTTCTTC	CASSLDRTGFLFF
TRBV28	TRBJ2-5	TRBD2	.	TGTGCCAGCAACCTCCCGGGGGGGGAGACCCAGTACTTC	CASNLPGGETQYF
TRBV7-2	TRBJ1-2	.	few	TGTGCCAGCAGCTTAATTACGGGGGCGAACTATGGCTACACCTTC	CASSLITGANYGYTF
TRBV28	TRBJ1-2	.	few	TGTGCCAGCAGCCAGGCTATCTATGGCTACACCTTC	CASSQAIYGYTF
TRBV5-6	TRBJ1-6	.	few	TGTGCCAGCAGGATACTGGACGGAATTTCACCCCTCCACTTT	CASRILDGISPLHF
TRBV28	TRBJ1-2	TRBD1	.	TGTGCCAGCAGCTCCGACGGGACAGGGGGCACCTATGGCTACACCTTC	CASSSDGTGGTYGYTF
TRBV18	TRBJ1-6	.	few	TGTGCCAGCTCACAGAGTGGAACGCTTAATTCACCCCTCCACTTT	CASSQSGTLNSPLHF
TRBV11-1	TRBJ2-1	.	few	TGTGCCAGCAGCCCCCAGGATAATGAGCAGTTCTTC	CASSPQDNEQFF
TRBV5-1	TRBJ1-2	.	.	TGCGCCAGCAGCTTTAAGGGCGACTATGGCTACACCTTC	CASSFKGDYGYTF
TRBV28	TRBJ2-1	.	few	TGTGCCAGCAGTTTGTCGACAGAGCAGTTCTTC	CASSLSTEQFF
TRBV29-1	TRBJ2-7	TRBD1	.	TGCAGCGTTGTTTGGACAGGGGCTTACGACGAGCAGTACTTC	CSVVWTGAYDEQYF
TRBV5-6	TRBJ1-1	.	.	TGTGCCAGCAGCTATGGGGGCACTGAAGCTTTCTTT	CASSYGGTEAFF
TRBV7-9	TRBJ1-1	.	few	TGTGCCAGCAGCGTCCGGGACGGGGCTTTCTTT	CASSVRDGAFF
TRBV11-2	TRBJ2-3	.	few	TGTGCCAGCAGCTTTGACGGAGATACGCAGTATTTT	CASSFDGDTQYF
TRBV7-9	TRBJ2-4	TRBD2	few	TGTGCCAGCAGCTTAGGGTCCGCAGCGGGGACCATTCAGTACTTC	CASSLGSAAGTIQYF
TRBV20-1	TRBJ2-7	.	few	TGCAGTGCTCTTCGCCGGAACGAGCAGTACTTC	CSALRRNEQYF
TRBV29-1	TRBJ1-1	TRBD1	.	TGCAGCGCCAGCTTAGACAGGGGCCGGGCTTTCTTT	CSASLDRGRAFF
TRBV7-9	TRBJ1-2	TRBD1	few	TGTGCCAGCAGCTTAGGGCAGGGGGCTATCGACTATGGCTACACCTTC	CASSLGQGAIDYGYTF
TRBV5-6	TRBJ2-5	TRBD2	few	TGTGCCAGCACCAGGGAGGGGACCCAGTACTTC	CASTREGTQYF
TRBV4-2	TRBJ2-3	.	.	TGTGCCAGCAGCCAAGGCCCTGGCCGCACAGATACGCAGTATTTT	CASSQGPGRTDTQYF
TRBV4-2	TRBJ2-5	.	few	TGTGCCAGCAGCCATCCACAAGAGACCCAGTACTTC	CASSHPQETQYF
TRBV5-1	TRBJ2-2	TRBD1	few	TGCGCCAGCAGCTTCGACAGGGTGAACACCGGGGAGCTGTTTTTT	CASSFDRVNTGELFF
TRBV4-3	TRBJ2-3	TRBD2	.	TGCGCCAGCAGCCAAGAAGCGACTAGCTTTCGAACAGATACGCAGTATTTT	CASSQEATSFRTDTQYF
TRBV7-9	TRBJ2-3	.	few	TGTGCCAGCAGCTTCCTCGGACAGGATACGCAGTATTTT	CASSFLGQDTQYF
TRBV7-8	TRBJ2-7	TRBD1	.	TGTGCCAGCAGCTTCGACAGGGCTACGGGGGAGCAGTACTTC	CASSFDRATGEQYF
TRBV28	TRBJ1-5	.	many	TGTGCCAGCAGCCAGGCGGGTTCCAATCAGCCCCAGCATTTT	CASSQAGSNQPQHF
TRBV11-1	TRBJ2-2	.	.	TGTGCCAGCAGCTTTGGTCCCGACACTTACACCGGGGAGCTGTTTTTT	CASSFGPDTYTGELFF
TRBV18	TRBJ1-4	.	few	TGTGCCAGCTCACGACAGAGAGAAAAACTGTTTTTT	CASSRQREKLFF